A single T cell receptor (beta chain) is shown here with its context. Its target is not known. TCRdb processed the 5' RACE reads anew with MiXCR; each CDR3 protein has one entry. The table records about 570,000 distinct CDR3 sequences, approximately 9.6% of them present only once. Donors were all healthy Caucasians. This entry belongs to a study of identical twins. This CDR3 contains 15 residues. Per the germline V gene, CDR1 is LNHNV and CDR2 is YYDKDF (reference sequence). V lost 8 bases to trimming and J lost 3 bases; unmatched junction nucleotides: 7. Study conclusions and caveats: High-abundance cord blood beta clonotypes had fewer insertions; memory repertoires showed none. There was an excess of low generation probability in the out-of-frame alpha sequences that twins shared.

The sample was also reused in another study, on yellow fever vaccine responses in identical twins. This second report adds: Twins' vaccine T cell responses were reported to seem partly convergent and partly personalized.

The receptor was isolated from a young woman in good health. The sequenced sample consisted of PBMCs. The rearrangement joins TRBV15 to TRBJ2-2, with 9 bases aligning to TRBD1. CDR3 DNA: TGTGCCACCCGTTCTCGGGACAGGGACACCGGGGAGCTGTTTTTT. Protein product: CATRSRDRDTGELFF.